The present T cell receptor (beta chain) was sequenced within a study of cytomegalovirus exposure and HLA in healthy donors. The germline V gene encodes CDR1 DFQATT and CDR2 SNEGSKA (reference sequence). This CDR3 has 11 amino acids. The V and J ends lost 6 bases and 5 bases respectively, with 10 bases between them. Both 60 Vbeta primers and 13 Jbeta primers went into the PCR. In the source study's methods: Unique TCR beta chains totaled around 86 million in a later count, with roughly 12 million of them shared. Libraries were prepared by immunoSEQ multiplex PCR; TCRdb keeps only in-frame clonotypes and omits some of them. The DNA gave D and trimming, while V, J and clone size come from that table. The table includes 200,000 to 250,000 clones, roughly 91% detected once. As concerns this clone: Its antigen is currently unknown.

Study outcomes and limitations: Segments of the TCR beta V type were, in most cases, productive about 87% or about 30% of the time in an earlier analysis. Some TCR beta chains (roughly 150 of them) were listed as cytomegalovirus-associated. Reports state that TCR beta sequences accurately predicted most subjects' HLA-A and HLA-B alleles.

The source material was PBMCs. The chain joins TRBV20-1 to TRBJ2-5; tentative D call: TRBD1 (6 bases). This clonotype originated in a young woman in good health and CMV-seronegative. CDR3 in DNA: TGCAGTGCACACAGGGAGGAGACCCAGTACTTC. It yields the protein CSAHREETQYF.